The 14 T cell receptor beta chains reported below all come from one sample, sequenced in a study of T cell responses to AZD1222 COVID-19 vaccine. Generated by immunoSEQ multiplex PCR, the TCRdb table keeps only in-frame clones and is missing some. Here the sample spans 98,000 or so clones, about nine tenths being singletons. The material sequenced was peripheral blood, taken on day 0 of AZD1222 vaccination. Source of these receptors: an adult in good health.

This clone was counted between two and nine times. This chain links TRBV5-1 with TRBJ2-7; TRBD2 matches 8 bases. V lost 2 bases, J lost 5 bases, and 12 bases stayed unmatched. CDR1 and CDR2 from the germline V gene are SGHRS and YFSETQ. The CDR3 length is 16 residues. In DNA form, the CDR3 reads TGCGCCAGCAGCTTACCCTCGGGGGGGTCTCCTAACGAGCAGTACTTC. Its translation is CASSLPSGGSPNEQYF.

The chain employs TRBV4-1 and TRBJ1-1, with TRBD1 matching over 9 bases. After removal of 6 bases from V and 4 bases from J, the junction contained 9 bases not matched to a gene. Germline V gene data show CDR1 as MGHRA and CDR2 as YSYEKL. This CDR3 contains 15 residues. In nucleotides, the CDR3 is TGCGCCAGCAGGTCCAGGACAGGGGCTGGCACTGAAGCTTTCTTT. Residues: CASRSRTGAGTEAFF.

The chain links TRBV5-1 to TRBJ2-2; D unclear. V was pared by 4 bases and J by 5 bases, with 12 bases between. The CDR3 is made up of 14 amino acids. The germline CDR1 and CDR2 sequences are SGHRS and YFSETQ. The CDR3 here is CASSLDTSTGELFF. The CDR3 DNA reads as TGCGCCAGCAGCCTCGACACCTCTACCGGGGAGCTGTTTTTT.

The chain uses TRBV10-3 and TRBJ1-5; no firm D call. Trimming left V 8 bases short and J 6 bases short, with 14 bases between. The CDR3 length is 13 residues. CDR1 and CDR2 from the germline V gene are ENHRY and SYGVKD. CDR3 sequence (DNA): TGTGCCATCGGTGGGTGGTTGGCTCAGCCCCAGCATTTT. Translating gives CAIGGWLAQPQHF.

The rearrangement joins TRBV12-3 or TRBV12-4 to TRBJ2-7, with D possibly matching TRBD1 (6 bases). Trimming removed 5 bases from V and 6 bases from J, with 11 bases in between. This CDR3 has 12 amino acids. CDR3 residues: CASSLTGGEQYF. The CDR3 DNA is TGTGCCAGCAGTCTGACAGGAGGCGAGCAGTACTTC.

The J gene is TRBJ2-5, the V gene TRBV5-1; D is possibly TRBD2 (6 bases). Between the trimmed V and J ends, which lost 0 bases and 0 bases, there was a span of 18 bases. The CDR3 has 18 residues. Germline-derived CDR1 and CDR2 are SGHRS and YFSETQ. For the CDR3, the DNA is TGCGCCAGCAGCTTGGTGGTAAACCAGGGAGGATACCAAGAGACCCAGTACTTC. Its protein is CASSLVVNQGGYQETQYF.

This clone was seen only once. The chain joins TRBV18 to TRBJ2-3; TRBD2 agrees at 12 bases. The V gene's germline CDR1 is KGHSH and CDR2 LQKENI. Trimming removed 5 bases from V and 6 bases from J; junction bases left unmatched: 3. The CDR3 length is 14 residues. As DNA, the CDR3 is TGTGCCAGCTCAAGGACTAGCGGGGAGGATACGCAGTATTTT. The encoded protein is CASSRTSGEDTQYF.

The J gene is TRBJ1-2, the V gene TRBV10-1, with TRBD1 matching over 7 bases. From germline, CDR1 is WNHNN and CDR2 SYGVQD (reference sequence). This CDR3 is built from 14 residues. After removal of 5 bases from V and 6 bases from J, the junction contained 9 bases not matched to a gene. CDR3 nucleotides: TGCGCCAGCAGTACTATAGACAGGGTGGATGGCTACACCTTC. Its translation: CASSTIDRVDGYTF.

This clone was counted only a few times. This chain links TRBV9 with TRBJ2-1; possibly TRBD2 for D (7 bases). CDR1 is SGDLS and CDR2 is YYNGEE in the germline V gene. Trimming shortened V by 4 bases and J by 0 bases, and 14 bases separated the two germline ends. There are 16 residues in the CDR3. CDR3: CASSFNGGASYNEQFF. CDR3 bases: TGTGCCAGCAGCTTTAATGGGGGGGCCTCCTACAATGAGCAGTTCTTC.

V usage is TRBV6-1 and J usage is TRBJ1-4; D unresolved. V was trimmed by 2 bases and J by 8 bases, leaving 18 bases between them. Per germline, CDR1 MNHNS and CDR2 SASEGT. CDR3 length: 16 residues. CDR3 loop: CASSEMFGGSGEKLFF. CDR3 DNA sequence: TGTGCCAGCAGTGAAATGTTTGGAGGGAGTGGGGAAAAACTGTTTTTT.

V is TRBV29-1 and J is TRBJ2-3; 7 nucleotides align to TRBD1. The V gene's germline CDR1 is SQVTM and CDR2 ANQGSEA. The CDR3 totals 15 residues. J gave up 5 bases and V 6 bases, and 14 bases lay outside the gene matches. The CDR3: CSVQRQGRRIDTQYF. The CDR3 DNA is TGCAGCGTCCAAAGACAGGGCAGGCGAATAGATACGCAGTATTTT.

The chain uses TRBV6-1 and TRBJ2-5; 7 nucleotides match TRBD1. With V trimmed by 0 bases and J by 0 bases, 4 bases remained unmatched. The CDR3 length is 16 residues. Germline V gene sequence: CDR1 MNHNS, CDR2 SASEGT. The CDR3: CASSEALGTDQETQYF. CDR3 sequence (DNA): TGTGCCAGCAGTGAAGCGCTCGGGACAGACCAAGAGACCCAGTACTTC.

This chain links TRBV18 with TRBJ1-5, with a weak D call TRBD1 (5 bases). CDR1 is KGHSH and CDR2 is LQKENI in the germline V gene. The length of the CDR3 is 18 residues. Trimming removed 2 bases at V and 0 bases at J, with 17 bases between. In DNA form, the CDR3 reads TGTGCCAGCTCACCAGGTCTCGGGGCAGGGTATAGCAATCAGCCCCAGCATTTT. Translated, it gives CASSPGLGAGYSNQPQHF. Using reference TRBV18 and TRBJ1-5 for the parts outside the CDR3, the full variable domain is NAGVMQNPRHLVRRRGQEARLRCSPMKGHSHVYWYRQLPEEGLKFMVYLQKENIIDESGMPKERFSAEFPKEGPSILRIQQVVRGDSAAYFCASSPGLGAGYSNQPQHFGDGTRLSIL.

The chain employs TRBV19 and TRBJ2-2, with 7 bases lining up with TRBD1. Germline CDR1 is LNHDA and CDR2 is SQIVND (reference sequence). Losses at the gene ends were 3 bases for V and 1 base for J; bases not matched to a gene: 2. The CDR3 extends over 15 amino acids. The CDR3 spells CASSIRTGNTGELFF. CDR3 nucleotides: TGTGCCAGTAGTATTAGGACAGGGAACACCGGGGAGCTGTTTTTT.